This T cell receptor (beta chain) was sequenced for a study of T cell repertoires in cytomegalovirus infection. Background on the study: Public signatures in TCR beta pointed to CMV infection and matching HLA type.

Whole-study results and caveats: CMV carriers having the relevant HLA were flagged by cumulative public TCR beta family frequency. HLA-C-restricted CMV-specific TCR beta clonotypes were dominant in the ex vivo response.

TCRdb re-called the reads with MiXCR, one entry per CDR3 protein. This sample has about 76,000 distinct CDR3 sequences, with less than 4.5% found just once. The CDR3 has 13 amino acids. The germline gives CDR1 SGHTS, CDR2 YDEGEE. Trimming removed 4 bases from V and 3 bases from J, with 8 bases in between. This clonotype was seen repeatedly, ten times or more. Its antigen is unknown. The chain is built from TRBV5-8 and TRBJ1-5; possible D gene TRBD1, 5 bases. The specimen sequenced was PBMCs. The TCR sequence derives from a human donor in good health (CMV status not recorded). Some clones in this sample may be carry-over from other donors' samples. The CDR3 loop is CASSRGTNQPQHF. Here the CDR3 DNA reads TGTGCCAGCAGCCGGGGGACCAATCAGCCCCAGCATTTT.